One sample yielded the 26 T cell receptor beta chains listed below, sequenced in a study of prognosis after radiotherapy for stage I lung cancer. TCR beta CDR3 amplification from genomic DNA was performed by two-round multiplex PCR. Gene-specific primers for each TRBV and TRBJ gene drove first-round PCR. One entry per CDR3 protein, called by TCRdb with MiXCR from the multiplex PCR reads. The table records 10,000 to 15,000 distinct CDR3 sequences, approximately 40% of them present only once. Source: PBMCs, taken before or after stereotactic body radiation therapy (not recorded which). These receptors all come from a donor aged 50 or older with non-small cell lung cancer.

This clonotype is medium-sized in the sample. J is TRBJ1-2 and V is TRBV12-3 or TRBV12-4; D is unclear. V lost 2 bases and J lost 6, with 16 bases in between. The CDR3 has 15 residues. Here the CDR3 DNA reads TGTGCCAGCAGTTTACTGATTGTAGGGCGGGATGGCTACACCTTC. This codes for CASSLLIVGRDGYTF.

V usage is TRBV7-3 and J usage is TRBJ2-3; TRBD2 agrees at 11 bases. CDR1 and CDR2 (germline): SGHTA, FQGTGA. The CDR3 length is 19 residues. V shed 0 bases and J 0 bases; nucleotides not matched to a gene: 8. The CDR3 region is CASSLTPGTSGTSTDTQYF. The CDR3 nucleotides read TGTGCCAGCAGCTTAACCCCCGGGACTAGCGGAACTAGCACAGATACGCAGTATTTT.

The CDR3 bases are TGTGCCAGCAGCTTGGCCGAACACGCGAGAACTGAAGCTTTCTTT. Translating gives CASSLAEHARTEAFF. This chain joins TRBV5-4 and TRBJ1-1, with D uncertain. Germline assignment: CDR1 SGHNT and CDR2 YYREEE (reference sequence). V was trimmed by 0 bases and J by 5 bases, leaving 14 bases between them. The CDR3 contains 15 residues.

This clonotype ranks as medium-sized. The V call is TRBV27, the J call TRBJ2-6; 7 bases align to TRBD2. V was pared by 1 base and J by 4 bases, with 7 bases of the junction left unmatched. The CDR3 is made up of 17 amino acids. From germline, CDR1 is MNHEY and CDR2 SMNVEV (reference sequence). This chain's CDR3 is CASSLFGGGAGANVLTF. CDR3 sequence (DNA): TGTGCCAGCAGTTTATTTGGGGGAGGGGCCGGGGCCAACGTCCTGACTTTC.

At least ten counts were recorded for this clonotype. The CDR3 reads CASRVTGGASGELFF. The CDR3 region has the DNA TGTGCCAGCAGGGTAACAGGGGGCGCCTCCGGGGAGCTGTTTTTT. The rearrangement joins TRBV7-9 to TRBJ2-2, with 9 bases identical to TRBD1. The CDR3 length is 15 residues. With 6 bases clipped from V and 6 bases from J, the junction kept 8 bases outside the gene matches. The germline CDR1 and CDR2 sequences are SEHNR and FQNEAQ (reference sequence).

This clonotype was detected many times. The chain carries TRBV9 and TRBJ1-2; 7 bases line up with TRBD1. Unmatched junction bases numbered 7, after V lost 3 bases and J lost 8 bases. The CDR3 extends over 13 amino acids. From germline, CDR1 is SGDLS and CDR2 YYNGEE. The CDR3 protein is CASSGEGAPGYTF. The CDR3 DNA is TGTGCCAGCAGCGGTGAGGGGGCCCCCGGCTACACCTTC.

The CDR3 DNA follows: TGTGCCAGCAGTTTCATACTAAGGACCAACCGTAGGGAAGCTTTCTTT. Residues: CASSFILRTNRREAFF. This sequence joins TRBV6-2 or TRBV6-3 and TRBJ1-1; D gene ambiguous. V lost 4 bases to trimming and J lost 8 bases, with 23 bases between them. Germline values: CDR1 MNHEY, CDR2 SVGEGT. The CDR3 covers 16 residues.

This clonotype was detected many times. J is TRBJ2-6 and V is TRBV5-1; 9 positions match TRBD2. In germline, CDR1 is SGHRS, CDR2 YFSETQ. V was pared by 5 bases and J by 1 base, with 7 bases of the junction left unmatched. This CDR3 has 17 amino acids. Here the CDR3 DNA reads TGCGCCAGCAGTCCGACTAGCGGAAATTCTGGGGCCAACGTCCTGACTTTC. Residues: CASSPTSGNSGANVLTF.

This clonotype came up many times. The V call is TRBV5-6, the J call TRBJ2-1, with TRBD1 matching 9 bases. Germline V gene lookup returns CDR1 SGHDT and CDR2 YYEEEE. This CDR3 is 16 amino acids long. V gave up 2 bases and J gave up 6 bases; unmatched junction bases: 9. The CDR3 nucleotides read TGTGCCAGCAGCTTACTTGGACAGGGGCTGGGCAATGAGCAGTTCTTC. As protein: CASSLLGQGLGNEQFF. The full variable domain, with the rest looked up from reference TRBV5-6 and TRBJ2-1, is DAGVTQSPTHLIKTRGQQVTLRCSPKSGHDTVSWYQQALGQGPQFIFQYYEEEERQRGNFPDRFSGHQFPNYSSELNVNALLLGDSALYLCASSLLGQGLGNEQFFGPGTRLTVL.

Judged by abundance, this clonotype is medium-sized (0.01 to 0.1%). The rearrangement uses TRBV12-3 or TRBV12-4 and TRBJ2-2, with D possibly matching TRBD2 (5 bases). The ends were cut back, 6 bases at V and 6 bases at J, with 8 bases in the middle. There are 12 residues in the CDR3. CDR3 nucleotides: TGTGCCAGCAGGGGAGAGGCCGGGGAGCTGTTTTTT. This sequence encodes CASRGEAGELFF.

This clonotype was seen repeatedly, ten times or more. This chain joins TRBV18 and TRBJ2-7; 8 bases align to TRBD2. Losses at the gene ends were 1 base for V and 0 bases for J; bases not matched to a gene: 2. CDR1 and CDR2 from the germline V gene are KGHSH and LQKENI. The CDR3 runs to 15 residues. The CDR3 DNA sequence: TGTGCCAGCTCACCACGAGGGACTAGCTCCTACGAGCAGTACTTC. Amino acid sequence: CASSPRGTSSYEQYF.

The sample holds many counts of this clonotype. The CDR3 spells CASSSVKGSSTGELFF. The CDR3 nucleotides are TGTGCCAGCAGCTCCGTGAAGGGGTCTAGCACCGGGGAGCTGTTTTTT. The genes are TRBV7-9 and TRBJ2-2; D might be TRBD1 (5 bases). V was clipped by 4 bases and J by 4 bases, with 16 bases between them. Germline-derived CDR1 and CDR2 are SEHNR and FQNEAQ (reference sequence). The CDR3 contains 16 residues. Together with reference TRBV7-9 and TRBJ2-2, the CDR3 gives the full variable domain: DTGVSQNPRHKITKRGQNVTFRCDPISEHNRLYWYRQTLGQGPEFLTYFQNEAQLEKSRLLSDRFSAERPKGSFSTLEIQRTEQGDSAMYLCASSSVKGSSTGELFFGEGSRLTVL.

Many counts were recorded for this clonotype. The genes are TRBV9 and TRBJ1-1; D gene uncertain. The CDR3 totals 14 residues. In germline, CDR1 is SGDLS, CDR2 YYNGEE. The ends were cut back, 3 bases at V and 1 base at J, with 10 bases in the middle. The DNA of the CDR3 is TGTGCCAGCAGCGCTCAAGTTGGGAACACTGAAGCTTTCTTT. It codes for CASSAQVGNTEAFF.

With respect to this clonotype: An end of the junction differs from the germline gene, which may be a read error. The chain recombines TRBV28 with TRBJ1-6; D gene unclear. The CDR3 runs 12 residues. The germline gives CDR1 MDHEN, CDR2 SYDVKM. The CDR3 DNA is TGTGCCAACAGTTTTGGCCATGAGGCCCTCCACTTT. Translating it yields CANSFGHEALHF.

The chain recombines TRBV24-1 with TRBJ2-1; no definite D call. V lost 2 bases and J 4 bases, leaving 5 bases between the germline ends. The CDR3 is made up of 13 amino acids. CDR1 and CDR2 (germline): KGHDR, SFDVKD. The CDR3 region is CATSDSPYNEQFF. The CDR3 coding sequence is TGTGCCACCAGTGATTCCCCATACAATGAGCAGTTCTTC.

This clonotype was counted ten times or more. The chain recombines TRBV6-4 with TRBJ2-7; tentatively, D is TRBD1 (6 bases). Per the germline V gene, CDR1 is MRHNA and CDR2 is SNTAGT. The CDR3 sequence is 16 residues long. Between the trimmed V and J ends, which lost 7 bases and 9 bases, there was a span of 28 bases. This CDR3 is CASIQQGYTSFDVQYF. The CDR3 region has the DNA TGTGCCAGCATCCAACAGGGCTATACTTCCTTCGACGTGCAGTACTTC.

This clonotype appeared a few times. This sequence joins TRBV20-1 and TRBJ1-2; tentative D call: TRBD1 (5 bases). Trimming took 3 bases from V and 3 from J, leaving 17 bases between them. Germline lookup yields CDR1 DFQATT and CDR2 SNEGSKA (reference sequence). There are 15 residues in the CDR3. The CDR3 protein is CSASDGTTGYYGYTF. The CDR3 bases are TGCAGTGCTAGTGACGGGACGACGGGGTACTATGGCTACACCTTC.

This clonotype was counted ten times or more. V usage is TRBV15 and J usage is TRBJ2-3; 10 positions match TRBD1. The CDR3 contains 15 residues. Germline V gene sequence: CDR1 LNHNV, CDR2 YYDKDF (reference sequence). V trimming: 2 bases; J trimming: 6 bases; junction bases outside the gene matches: 5. Here the CDR3 DNA reads TGTGCCACCAGCAGATCGGGACAGGGGAGGGATACGCAGTATTTT. This encodes CATSRSGQGRDTQYF.

Remarks on this clonotype: This may be a read error, as it is one base from a much larger clone. This rearrangement joins TRBV12-3 or TRBV12-4 to TRBJ1-2, with 7 bases identical to TRBD1. With 2 bases clipped from V and 6 bases from J, the junction kept 9 bases outside the gene matches. The CDR3 is 15 residues long. CDR3 nucleotide sequence: TGTGCCAGCAGTTTAATCATTGGACAGGACCATGGCTACACCTTC. Its translation: CASSLIIGQDHGYTF.

This clonotype is medium-sized (0.01 to 0.1%) in the sample. The CDR3 is CASSLVDRQDGYTF. In DNA form, the CDR3 reads TGCGCCAGCAGCTTGGTAGATCGTCAGGATGGCTACACCTTC. The J gene is TRBJ1-2, the V gene TRBV5-1; no definite D call. Germline V gives CDR1 SGHRS, CDR2 YFSETQ. The CDR3 runs 14 residues. The V gene lost 0 bases and the J gene lost 6 bases, with 12 bases spanning the gap.

Notes on this clonotype: A far larger clone is only one base removed, so a read error is likely. CDR3 bases: TGTGTCAGCACGGTAACAGGGGACAATTCACCCCTCCACTTT. It codes for CVSTVTGDNSPLHF. V and J are TRBV6-8 and TRBJ1-6; 7 nucleotides match TRBD1. Germline V CDR1 and CDR2: MNHGY, SAAAGT. The CDR3 spans 14 residues.

The chain has TRBV15 and TRBJ1-2, with unresolved D. Per germline, CDR1 LNHNV and CDR2 YYDKDF (reference sequence). This CDR3 contains 14 residues. Trimming removed 0 bases at V and 2 bases at J, with 7 bases between. In nucleotides, the CDR3 is TGTGCCACCAGCAGAGATACACGCAACTATGGCTACACCTTC. Protein sequence: CATSRDTRNYGYTF.

The table lists this clonotype with many counts. The genes are TRBV20-1 and TRBJ1-4, with D possibly TRBD1 on 5 matching bases. Germline V gene sequence: CDR1 DFQATT, CDR2 SNEGSKA (reference sequence). The CDR3 spans 12 residues. The V gene lost 5 bases and the J gene lost 8 bases, with 12 bases spanning the gap. The CDR3 here is CSALGGLEKLFF. In nucleotides, the CDR3 is TGCAGTGCTCTTGGGGGGTTAGAAAAACTGTTTTTT.

This clonotype was detected many times. CDR3 sequence: CASSSAHGGREKLFF. CDR3 nucleotides: TGTGCCAGCAGCTCCGCCCACGGTGGACGGGAAAAACTGTTTTTT. The chain carries TRBV7-6 and TRBJ1-4, with unresolved D. The CDR3 consists of 15 residues. V lost 4 bases and J 8 bases, leaving 17 bases between the germline ends. The germline V gene has CDR1 SGHVS and CDR2 FNYEAQ.

With regard to this clonotype: A far larger clone is one nucleotide away, so this likely arose from a read error. This rearrangement joins TRBV7-9 to TRBJ2-3; D remains ambiguous. CDR1 and CDR2 (germline): SEHNR, FQNEAQ (reference sequence). This CDR3 comprises 13 residues. Between the trimmed V and J ends, which lost 5 bases and 2 bases, there was a span of 8 bases. CDR3 nucleotides: TGTGCCAGCAGCGCCAGTAACACAGATACGCAGTATTTT. Translated, it gives CASSASNTDTQYF.

The rearrangement links TRBV20-1 to TRBJ1-1; D is perhaps TRBD1 (6 bases). Germline V gene sequence: CDR1 DFQATT, CDR2 SNEGSKA (reference sequence). V lost 6 bases and J lost 5, with 25 bases in between. The CDR3 runs to 16 residues. CDR3 coding DNA: TGCAGTGCCCTCGACTGGATGAACAGGGCAGTAACTGAAGCTTTCTTT. This sequence encodes CSALDWMNRAVTEAFF.